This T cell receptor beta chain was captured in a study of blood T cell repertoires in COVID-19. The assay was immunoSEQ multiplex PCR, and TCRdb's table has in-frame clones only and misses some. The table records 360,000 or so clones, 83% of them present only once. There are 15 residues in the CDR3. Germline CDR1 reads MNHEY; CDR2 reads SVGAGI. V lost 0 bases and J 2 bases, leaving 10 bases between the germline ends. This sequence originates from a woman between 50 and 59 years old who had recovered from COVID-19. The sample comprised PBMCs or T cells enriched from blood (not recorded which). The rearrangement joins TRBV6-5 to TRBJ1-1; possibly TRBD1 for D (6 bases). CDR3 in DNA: TGTGCCAGCAGTTACTCTCCGGGACAAAACACTGAAGCTTTCTTT. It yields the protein CASSYSPGQNTEAFF.